These T cell receptor beta chains were read from a single sample in a study of identical twins. In TCRdb, the 5' RACE reads were re-called with MiXCR into one record per CDR3 protein. This sample has 700,000 or so distinct CDR3 sequences; about 9.4% occur once, and the top ten carry roughly 0.9%. This sample also appeared in a second study, on yellow fever vaccine responses in identical twins.

Sequenced sample: PBMCs. These receptors originate from a woman aged 18-29 years in good health. Both conserved end residues are part of each CDR3. A D gene is named only where the DNA matches it firmly. Only part of the rows carry a size: once, few, many, or a class if the clone is expanded.

j_call: TRBJ2-7
clone_size: NA
v_call: TRBV29-1
d_call: TRBD1
cdr3_nt: TGCAACTGCGGTGACAGGGGAGCCGAGCAGTACTTC
cdr3_aa: CNCGDRGAEQYF

j_call: TRBJ2-7
clone_size: NA
v_call: TRBV6-1
d_call: TRBD1
cdr3_nt: TGTGCCAGCGTCGGACAGGGGGCTTGGGAGCAGTACTTC
cdr3_aa: CASVGQGAWEQYF

j_call: TRBJ2-1
clone_size: NA
v_call: TRBV7-9
d_call: TRBD1
cdr3_nt: TGTGCCGGCCGACAGGGGGCCAATGAGCAGTTCTTC
cdr3_aa: CAGRQGANEQFF

j_call: TRBJ1-5
clone_size: many
v_call: TRBV12-3/TRBV12-4
d_call: NA
cdr3_nt: TGTGCCAGCAGTTTAGGTAGGGGAAAGCCCCAGCATTTT
cdr3_aa: CASSLGRGKPQHF

j_call: TRBJ1-2
clone_size: NA
v_call: TRBV5-1
d_call: NA
cdr3_nt: TGCGCCAGCAGCCAAAGTTCCCCTGTATATGGCTACACCTTC
cdr3_aa: CASSQSSPVYGYTF

j_call: TRBJ2-7
clone_size: NA
v_call: TRBV11-1
d_call: TRBD2
cdr3_nt: TGTGCCAGCAGCCTTCCCCCCCCTAGCGGGAGAAATATATACGAGCAGTACTTC
cdr3_aa: CASSLPPPSGRNIYEQYF

j_call: TRBJ2-1
clone_size: NA
v_call: TRBV6-1
d_call: NA
cdr3_nt: TGTGCCAGCAGGCCGACAGTAAGCTCCTACAATGAGCAGTTCTTC
cdr3_aa: CASRPTVSSYNEQFF

j_call: TRBJ2-3
clone_size: few
v_call: TRBV2
d_call: TRBD2
cdr3_nt: TGTGCCAGCAGGGACATACTAGCGGGAACAGATACGCAGTATTTT
cdr3_aa: CASRDILAGTDTQYF

j_call: TRBJ2-1
clone_size: many
v_call: TRBV20-1
d_call: NA
cdr3_nt: TGCAGTGCTGGCTCGAATGAGCAGTTCTTC
cdr3_aa: CSAGSNEQFF

j_call: TRBJ2-3
clone_size: NA
v_call: TRBV18
d_call: NA
cdr3_nt: TGTGCCAGCTCATCAGAAGGGGATACGCAGTATTTT
cdr3_aa: CASSSEGDTQYF

j_call: TRBJ2-5
clone_size: NA
v_call: TRBV7-2
d_call: NA
cdr3_nt: TGTGCCAGCAGCTTCAGGGTCGGAAGGGAGACCCAGTACTTC
cdr3_aa: CASSFRVGRETQYF

j_call: TRBJ2-2
clone_size: NA
v_call: TRBV27
d_call: TRBD1
cdr3_nt: TGTGCCAGCAGTCCAAGGACAGGTCGTCCCGGGGAGCTGTTTTTT
cdr3_aa: CASSPRTGRPGELFF

j_call: TRBJ2-7
clone_size: few
v_call: TRBV6-1
d_call: NA
cdr3_nt: TGTGCCAGCAACCGAGACCAACCCTACGAGCAGTACTTC
cdr3_aa: CASNRDQPYEQYF

j_call: TRBJ2-5
clone_size: NA
v_call: TRBV4-1
d_call: NA
cdr3_nt: TGCGCCAGCAGCCAAGAGCGCCGAGAGACCCAGTACTTC
cdr3_aa: CASSQERRETQYF

j_call: TRBJ2-7
clone_size: NA
v_call: TRBV6-2/TRBV6-3
d_call: NA
cdr3_nt: TGTGCCAGCAGTTACTGGGGGGACTCCTACGAGCAGTACTTC
cdr3_aa: CASSYWGDSYEQYF

j_call: TRBJ1-1
clone_size: NA
v_call: TRBV29-1
d_call: NA
cdr3_nt: TGCAGCGTTGAAGGGGGGTGGTTGGGAGGGGGCACTGAAGCTTTCTTT
cdr3_aa: CSVEGGWLGGGTEAFF

j_call: TRBJ2-7
clone_size: few
v_call: TRBV18
d_call: TRBD1
cdr3_nt: TGTGCCAGCTCACCCCTCGACGGGACAGGGGGCTACGAGCAGTACTTC
cdr3_aa: CASSPLDGTGGYEQYF

j_call: TRBJ2-1
clone_size: many
v_call: TRBV12-3/TRBV12-4
d_call: TRBD1
cdr3_nt: TGTGCCAGCGTGGGGACAGCCTTTTACAATGAGCAGTTCTTC
cdr3_aa: CASVGTAFYNEQFF